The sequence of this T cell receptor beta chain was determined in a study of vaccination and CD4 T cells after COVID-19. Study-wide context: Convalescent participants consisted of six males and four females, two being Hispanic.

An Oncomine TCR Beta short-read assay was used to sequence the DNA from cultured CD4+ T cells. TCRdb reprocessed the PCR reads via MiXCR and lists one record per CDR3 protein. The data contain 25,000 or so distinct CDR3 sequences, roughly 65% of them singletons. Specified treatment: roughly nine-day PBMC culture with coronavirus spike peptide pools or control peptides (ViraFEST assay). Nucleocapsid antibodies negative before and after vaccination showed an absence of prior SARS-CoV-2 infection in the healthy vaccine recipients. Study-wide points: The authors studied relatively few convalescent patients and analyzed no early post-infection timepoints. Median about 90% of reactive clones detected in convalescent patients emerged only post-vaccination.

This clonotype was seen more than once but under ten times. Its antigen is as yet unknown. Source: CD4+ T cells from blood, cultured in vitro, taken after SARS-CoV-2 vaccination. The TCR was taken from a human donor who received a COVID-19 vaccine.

CDR3 amino acids: CASSLADTQYF. DNA of the CDR3: TGTGCCAGCAGCTTAGCAGATACGCAGTATTTT. The rearrangement uses TRBV7-2 and TRBJ2-3; D not resolved. From germline, CDR1 is SGHTA and CDR2 FQGNSA. Trimming cost V 0 bases and J 5 bases, with 0 bases left between them. The CDR3 has 11 amino acids. The full variable domain, its missing parts supplied by reference TRBV7-2 and TRBJ2-3, is GAGVSQSPSNKVTEKGKDVELRCDPISGHTALYWYRQSLGQGLEFLIYFQGNSAPDKSGLPSDRFSAERTGGSVSTLTIQRTQQEDSAVYLCASSLADTQYFGPGTRLTVL.